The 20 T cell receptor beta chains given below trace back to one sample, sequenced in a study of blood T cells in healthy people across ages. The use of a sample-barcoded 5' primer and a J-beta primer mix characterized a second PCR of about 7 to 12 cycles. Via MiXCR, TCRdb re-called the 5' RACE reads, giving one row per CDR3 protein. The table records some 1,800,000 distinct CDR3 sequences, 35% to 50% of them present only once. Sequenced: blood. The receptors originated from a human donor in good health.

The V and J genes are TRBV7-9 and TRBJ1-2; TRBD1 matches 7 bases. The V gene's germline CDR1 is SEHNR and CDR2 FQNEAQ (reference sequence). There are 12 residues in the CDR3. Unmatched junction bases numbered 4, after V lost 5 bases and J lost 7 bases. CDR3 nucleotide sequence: TGTGCCAGCAGCACGACAGGGACTGGCTACACCTTC. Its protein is CASSTTGTGYTF.

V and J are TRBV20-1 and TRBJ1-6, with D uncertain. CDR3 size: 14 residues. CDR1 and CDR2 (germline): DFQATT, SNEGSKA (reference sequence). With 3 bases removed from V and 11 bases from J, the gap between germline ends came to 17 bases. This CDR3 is CSARPMAGDPPLHF. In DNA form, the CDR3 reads TGCAGTGCTAGGCCAATGGCCGGGGATCCACCCCTCCACTTT.

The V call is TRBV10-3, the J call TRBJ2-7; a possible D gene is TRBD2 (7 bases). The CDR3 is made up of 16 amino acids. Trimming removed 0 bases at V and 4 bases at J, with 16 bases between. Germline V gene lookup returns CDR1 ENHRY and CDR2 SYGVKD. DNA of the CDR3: TGTGCCATCAGTGAGTCGCCCCCAGGGGAGGGGTACGAGCAGTACTTC. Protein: CAISESPPGEGYEQYF.

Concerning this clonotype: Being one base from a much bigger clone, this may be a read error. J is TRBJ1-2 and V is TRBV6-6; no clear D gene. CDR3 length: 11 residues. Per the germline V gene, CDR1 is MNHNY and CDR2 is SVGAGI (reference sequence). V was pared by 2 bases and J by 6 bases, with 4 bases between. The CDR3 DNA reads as TGTGCCAGCAGTTACCAGGATGGCTACACCTTC. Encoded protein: CASSYQDGYTF.

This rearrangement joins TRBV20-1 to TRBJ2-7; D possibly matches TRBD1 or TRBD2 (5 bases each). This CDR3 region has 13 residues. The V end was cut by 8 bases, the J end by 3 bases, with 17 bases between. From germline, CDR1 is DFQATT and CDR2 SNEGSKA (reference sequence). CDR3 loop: CSQPGTSLYEQYF. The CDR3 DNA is TGCAGTCAACCCGGGACGAGCCTCTACGAGCAGTACTTC.

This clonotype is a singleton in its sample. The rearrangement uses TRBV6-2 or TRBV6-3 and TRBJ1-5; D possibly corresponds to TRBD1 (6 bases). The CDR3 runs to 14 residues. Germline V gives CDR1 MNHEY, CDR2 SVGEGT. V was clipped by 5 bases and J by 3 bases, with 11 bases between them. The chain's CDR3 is CASSPRQDNQPQHF. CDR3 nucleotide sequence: TGTGCCAGCAGTCCTAGACAGGACAATCAGCCCCAGCATTTT.

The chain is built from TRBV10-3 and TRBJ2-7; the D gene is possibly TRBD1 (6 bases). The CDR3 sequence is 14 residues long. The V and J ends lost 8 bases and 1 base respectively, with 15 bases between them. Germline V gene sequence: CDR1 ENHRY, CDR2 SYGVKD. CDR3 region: CAIAPDSLSYEQYF. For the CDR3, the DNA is TGTGCCATCGCACCGGACAGTCTATCCTACGAGCAGTACTTC.

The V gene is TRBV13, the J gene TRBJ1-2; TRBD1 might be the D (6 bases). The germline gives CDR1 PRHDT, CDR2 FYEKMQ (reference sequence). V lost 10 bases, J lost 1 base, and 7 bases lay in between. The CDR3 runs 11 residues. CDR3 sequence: CATQGNYGYTF. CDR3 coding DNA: TGTGCCACACAGGGTAACTATGGCTACACCTTC.

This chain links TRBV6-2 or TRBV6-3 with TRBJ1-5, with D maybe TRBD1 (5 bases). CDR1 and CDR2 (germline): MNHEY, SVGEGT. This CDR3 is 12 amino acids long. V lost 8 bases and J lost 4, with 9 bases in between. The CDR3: CASAGRNQPQHF. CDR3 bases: TGTGCCAGCGCAGGGAGGAATCAGCCCCAGCATTTT.

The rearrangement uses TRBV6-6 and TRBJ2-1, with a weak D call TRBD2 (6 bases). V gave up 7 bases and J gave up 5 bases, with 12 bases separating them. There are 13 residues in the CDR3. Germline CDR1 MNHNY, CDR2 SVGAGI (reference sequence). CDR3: CASNAGGNNEQFF. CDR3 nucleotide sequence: TGTGCCAGCAATGCGGGCGGGAACAATGAGCAGTTCTTC.

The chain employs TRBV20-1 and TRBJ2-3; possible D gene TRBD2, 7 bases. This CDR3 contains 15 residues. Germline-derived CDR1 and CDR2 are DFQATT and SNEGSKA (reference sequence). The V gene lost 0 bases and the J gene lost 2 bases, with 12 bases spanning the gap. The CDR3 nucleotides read TGCAGTGCTAGAGAAGGGGGGGCAAACACAGATACGCAGTATTTT. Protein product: CSAREGGANTDTQYF.

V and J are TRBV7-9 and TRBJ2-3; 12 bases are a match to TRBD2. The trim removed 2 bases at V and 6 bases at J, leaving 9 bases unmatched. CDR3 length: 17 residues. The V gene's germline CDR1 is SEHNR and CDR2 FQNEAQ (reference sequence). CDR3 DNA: TGTGCCAGCAGCTTAAGACTAGCGGGGGACATTCCGGATACGCAGTATTTT. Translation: CASSLRLAGDIPDTQYF. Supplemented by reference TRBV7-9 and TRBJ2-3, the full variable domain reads DTGVSQNPRHKITKRGQNVTFRCDPISEHNRLYWYRQTLGQGPEFLTYFQNEAQLEKSRLLSDRFSAERPKGSFSTLEIQRTEQGDSAMYLCASSLRLAGDIPDTQYFGPGTRLTVL.

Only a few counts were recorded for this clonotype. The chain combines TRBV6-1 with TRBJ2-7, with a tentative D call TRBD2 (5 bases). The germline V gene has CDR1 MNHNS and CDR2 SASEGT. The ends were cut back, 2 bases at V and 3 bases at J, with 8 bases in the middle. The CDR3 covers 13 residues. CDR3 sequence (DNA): TGTGCCAGCAGTGAAATCGGGGTCTACGAGCAGTACTTC. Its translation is CASSEIGVYEQYF.

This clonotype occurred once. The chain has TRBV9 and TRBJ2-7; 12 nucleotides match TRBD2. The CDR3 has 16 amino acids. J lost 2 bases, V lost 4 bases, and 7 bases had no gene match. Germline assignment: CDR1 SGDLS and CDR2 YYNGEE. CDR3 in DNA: TGTGCCAGCAGCAAAGAACTAGCGGGGGGTCCCTACGAGCAGTACTTC. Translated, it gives CASSKELAGGPYEQYF.

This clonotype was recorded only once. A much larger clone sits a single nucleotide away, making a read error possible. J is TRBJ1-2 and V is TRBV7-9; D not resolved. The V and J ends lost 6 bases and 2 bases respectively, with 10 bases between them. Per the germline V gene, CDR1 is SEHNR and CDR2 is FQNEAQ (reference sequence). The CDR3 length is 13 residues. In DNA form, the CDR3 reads TGTGCCAGCAGACCCCCGGGGAACTATGGCTACACCTTC. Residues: CASRPPGNYGYTF.

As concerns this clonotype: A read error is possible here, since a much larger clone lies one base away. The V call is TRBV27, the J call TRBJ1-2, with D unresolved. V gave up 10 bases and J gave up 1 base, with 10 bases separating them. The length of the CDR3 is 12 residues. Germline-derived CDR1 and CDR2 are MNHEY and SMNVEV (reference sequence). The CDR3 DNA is TGTGCCAACAGAGATTTTAACTATGGCTACACCTTC. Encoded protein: CANRDFNYGYTF.

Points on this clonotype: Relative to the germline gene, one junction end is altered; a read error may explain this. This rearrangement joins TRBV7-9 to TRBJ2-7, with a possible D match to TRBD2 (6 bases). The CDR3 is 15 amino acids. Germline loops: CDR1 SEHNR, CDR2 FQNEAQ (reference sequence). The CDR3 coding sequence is TGCGCCAGCAGCTTAGCTACAAGCGGTGCGGGGGAGCAGTACTTC. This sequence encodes CASSLATSGAGEQYF.

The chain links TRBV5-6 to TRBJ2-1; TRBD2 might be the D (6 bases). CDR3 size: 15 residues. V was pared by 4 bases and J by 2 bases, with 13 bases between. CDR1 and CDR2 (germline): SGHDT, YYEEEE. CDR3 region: CASSRGGWPYNEQFF. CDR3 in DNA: TGTGCCAGCAGCCGAGGAGGGTGGCCCTACAATGAGCAGTTCTTC.

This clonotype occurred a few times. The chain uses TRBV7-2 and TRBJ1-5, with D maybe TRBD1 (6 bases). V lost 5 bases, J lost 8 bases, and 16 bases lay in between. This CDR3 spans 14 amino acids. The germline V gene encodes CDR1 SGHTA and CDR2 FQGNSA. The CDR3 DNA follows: TGTGCCAGCAGCCTGAATAGGGACACCAAGCCCCAGCATTTT. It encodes CASSLNRDTKPQHF.

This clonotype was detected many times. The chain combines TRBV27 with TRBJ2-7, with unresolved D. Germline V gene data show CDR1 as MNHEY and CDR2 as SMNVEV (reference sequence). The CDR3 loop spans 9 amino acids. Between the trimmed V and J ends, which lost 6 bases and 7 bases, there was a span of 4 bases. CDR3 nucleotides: TGTGCCAGCAGCTTAGAGCAGTACTTC. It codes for CASSLEQYF.